This T cell receptor (beta chain) was captured in a study of regulatory T cells in long-lasting Graves disease (dated by TCRdb to about 2021). About the study as a whole: Antithyroid drugs had been taken for less than 3 months by newly diagnosed Graves' disease patients. This study used TCR sequencing and RNA sequencing of peripheral blood to compare persistent Graves' disease patients against newly diagnosed Graves' disease patients. The study took place in China and was registered as a clinical trial. A total of roughly 35 samples underwent TCR sequencing: about 13 from persistent and approximately 20 from newly diagnosed Graves' disease patients.

According to the study, the label for this sample's time point signals: newly diagnosed GD, antithyroid drugs for less than 3 months. RNA was extracted from PBMCs in TRIzol for both TCR sequencing and RNA sequencing. The diagnosis of Graves' disease followed American Thyroid Association guidelines. Patients were recruited from an endocrinology department in Xi'an, China. Each patient gave roughly 10 milliliters of peripheral blood, collected in an EDTA anticoagulant tube. Ficoll Paque Plus density gradient separation was used to isolate PBMCs, and no further T cell sorting was performed. An Agilent 2100 Bioanalyzer and agarose gel were used to check RNA quality, and a NanoDrop 2000 was used to measure RNA concentration. This clonotype turned up a few times. Its antigen specificity is not known. Per-base qualities were not stored, and no clone one base away is much larger. The protocol used for the library was multiplex PCR. TCRdb lists the instrument as Illumina HiSeq 4000. TCR beta libraries were built with iRepertoire HTBI primers and Arm-PCR amplification of CDR3 regions. Before sequencing, the PCR products went through gel purification. The original pipeline was this. Across samples, around 58 TRBV and 15 or so TRBJ segments were identified and used for gene usage analysis of CDR3 amino acid clonotypes. COPE and FqMerger were used to merge the filtered high-quality paired reads into contigs. BLAST was used to align contigs to IMGT TRBV, TRBD and TRBJ reference genes, with CDR3 defined following IMGT. Highly expanded clones were defined as clonotypes with a frequency above 0.1%. Shannon entropy was used to measure repertoire diversity, and the Gini coefficient was used to measure V-J evenness. A clonotype was considered public if more than one individual shared it. Using fastp trimming at Q25 and MiXCR clonotype assembly, TCRdb reanalyzed the public sequencing data and kept in-frame beta chains. When rows share a CDR3 protein, they turn into one entry using the most common DNA and genes. TCRdb's processing, not the study's, gives the V and J calls here. This sample is represented by approximately 400,000 distinct CDR3 sequences; around 14% of them were singletons. The ten most abundant clones make up around 15% of the sample.

The V end gives up 4 bases and the J end 6 bases, leaving 6 bases in the junction not matched to a gene. The germline V gene encodes CDR1 MNHEY and CDR2 SMNVEV (reference sequence). The CDR3 contains 14 residues, cysteine and phenylalanine counted. Just the 42-base CDR3 DNA is kept, in frame starting at base 1. The study at large found these results: The study examined only peripheral blood because the primary lesion, thyroid tissue, could not be accessed. Sequencing and analysis were restricted to the TCR beta chain. Patients with persistent disease shared more public clonotypes (about 2,500) than newly diagnosed patients did (966). The authors noted that the small sample size was a limitation that may lower accuracy. Compared with newly diagnosed patients, patients with persistent Graves' disease had lower TCR Shannon entropy and fewer highly expanded clones, which suggests clonal expansion. TRBV28, TRBJ1-2 and TRBJ2-5 were preferentially used in persistent disease, while TRBV20-1 and TRBJ2-1 were favored in newly diagnosed disease.

These same data were also listed under a study on T cells in Graves' hyperthyroidism and ophthalmopathy. That second publication adds: Stable Graves' hyperthyroidism was defined as the absence of progression to ophthalmopathy over 18 months of follow-up. The hyperthyroidism patients were between 18 and 65 years old and newly diagnosed, with a disease duration of less than 2 months. Patients with uncontrolled infections, other autoimmune diseases, pregnancy or lactation were excluded. Diagnoses were established on the basis of clinical symptoms, serum thyroxine and TRAb, thyroid ultrasound, and orbital computed tomography. A first-round RT-PCR of the TCR CDR3 used the HTBI primer set with the Qiagen OneStep RT-PCR kit. Most expanded thyroid clonotypes (frequency above 0.001) were also detected in blood, a finding suggesting that blood repertoires may reflect thyroid immune responses. A model built on a 13 V-J signature distinguished ophthalmopathy from stable hyperthyroidism, reaching 87.88% sensitivity and under 84% specificity in cross-validation and 80%/75% in testing. In validation, progression to ophthalmopathy was predicted by the model with around 70% sensitivity and nearly 75% specificity, a median of about 6 months before onset. To identify distinguishing TCR V-J signatures, a discovery cohort of some 99 patients was used, comprising 43 with Graves' ophthalmopathy and 55 to 65 with stable Graves' hyperthyroidism. An independent validation cohort of around 19 hyperthyroidism patients and approximately 15 patients who later progressed to ophthalmopathy tested prospective prediction of ophthalmopathy. For training and testing, the 100 or so patients in the discovery cohort were randomly divided in a 7:3 ratio. Thyroid tissue and blood T-cell repertoires from several Graves' hyperthyroidism patients were also compared in the study. After sampling, hyperthyroidism patients received methimazole starting at 30 mg daily, and ophthalmopathy patients received high-dose intravenous methylprednisolone. The libraries were constructed in a second round of multiplex PCR and then size-selected and purified. Sequencing of the libraries was done on an Illumina HiSeq2000 using paired-end 100 bp reads. Raw data were processed with SOAPnuke, discarding reads with adapters, uncalled bases, mean Phred below 15, or no exact constant-primer or identifier match. COPE v1.2.5 was used to merge high-quality paired reads, and clonotypes were defined as unique nucleotide sequences. Clonotypes were aligned to IMGT TRBV, TRBD and TRBJ reference segments using MiTCR v1.1. The analysis was restricted to V-J combinations with a frequency above 0.0001, which together covered 99.2% of the repertoires. A TCS score was defined as the ratio between F50 (clonal expansion) and ExV (chaos), using BLOSUM62-based TCRdist between CDR3 peptides within each V-J. Welch's t-statistics and random forest reduced some 510 V-J features to some 14, which were used in a naive Bayes classifier (R e1071). Sample size was not statistically predetermined, and blinding of investigators to group allocation was not performed. The paper describes TCR Vbeta CDR3 sequencing of fewer than 150 peripheral blood samples, made up of roughly 40 ophthalmopathy patients, 70 to 75 hyperthyroidism patients and some 17 progressor patients.

Recombination linked TRBV27 to TRBJ2-4; 7 of the junction bases match TRBD1. This sequence originates from a woman aged 25 to 45 with Graves disease. Donor details come from another sample of the same person, matched by shared clones. The sample in question was peripheral blood mononuclear cells (PBMCs), obtained at new diagnosis, from a patient treated with antithyroid drugs. The CDR3 protein is CASSSFEGANIQYF. The nucleotide sequence is given as TGTGCCAGCAGTTCCTTCGAGGGGGCAAACATTCAGTACTTC.